This entry describes one T cell receptor (beta chain). Its antigen remains unidentified. This sample was taken from a study of T cell responses to AZD1222 COVID-19 vaccine. This CDR3 contains 14 residues. V was clipped by 5 bases and J by 2 bases, with 13 bases between them. CDR1 SEHNR and CDR2 FQNEAQ come from the germline V gene (reference sequence). The protocol was immunoSEQ multiplex PCR, while the TCRdb copy is restricted to in-frame clones and leaves out a portion. The sample yields about 76,000 clones, more than 70% seen once. Study-wide points: Only a handful of AZD1222 recipients tested seropositive at baseline.

This clonotype was obtained from an adult in good health. The sequencing here drew on peripheral blood, taken on day 0 of AZD1222 vaccination. The chain uses TRBV7-9 and TRBJ2-7; perhaps TRBD2 as D (5 bases). CDR3 bases: TGTGCCAGCAGCGCGGGCAGCCAGCCCTACGAGCAGTACGTC. It translates to CASSAGSQPYEQYV.